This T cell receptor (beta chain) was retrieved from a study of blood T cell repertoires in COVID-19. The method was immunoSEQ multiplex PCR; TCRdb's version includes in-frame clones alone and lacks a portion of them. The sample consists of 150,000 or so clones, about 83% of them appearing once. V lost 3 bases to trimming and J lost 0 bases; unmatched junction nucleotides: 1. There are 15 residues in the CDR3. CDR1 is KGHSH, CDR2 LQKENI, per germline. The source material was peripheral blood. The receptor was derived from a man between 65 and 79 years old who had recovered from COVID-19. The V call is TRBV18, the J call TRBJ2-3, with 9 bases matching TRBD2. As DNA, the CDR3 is TGTGCCAGCTCACCGGGACTAGCTAGCACAGATACGCAGTATTTT. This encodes CASSPGLASTDTQYF. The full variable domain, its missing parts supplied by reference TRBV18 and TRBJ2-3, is NAGVMQNPRHLVRRRGQEARLRCSPMKGHSHVYWYRQLPEEGLKFMVYLQKENIIDESGMPKERFSAEFPKEGPSILRIQQVVRGDSAAYFCASSPGLASTDTQYFGPGTRLTVL.